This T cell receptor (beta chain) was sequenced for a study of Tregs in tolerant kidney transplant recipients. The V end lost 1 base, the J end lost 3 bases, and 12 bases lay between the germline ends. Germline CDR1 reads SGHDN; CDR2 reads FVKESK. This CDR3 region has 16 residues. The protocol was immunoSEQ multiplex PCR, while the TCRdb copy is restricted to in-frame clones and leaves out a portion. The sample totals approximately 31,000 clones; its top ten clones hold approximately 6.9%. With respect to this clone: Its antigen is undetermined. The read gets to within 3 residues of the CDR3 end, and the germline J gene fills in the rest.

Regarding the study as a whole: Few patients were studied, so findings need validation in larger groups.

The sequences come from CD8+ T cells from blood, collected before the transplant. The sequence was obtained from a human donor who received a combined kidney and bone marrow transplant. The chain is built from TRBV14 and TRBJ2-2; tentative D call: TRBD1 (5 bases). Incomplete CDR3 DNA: TGTGCCAGCAGCCAAGCAGGGTCCCTGTACACCGGGGAG. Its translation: CASSQAGSLYTGE. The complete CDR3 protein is CASSQAGSLYTGELFF.